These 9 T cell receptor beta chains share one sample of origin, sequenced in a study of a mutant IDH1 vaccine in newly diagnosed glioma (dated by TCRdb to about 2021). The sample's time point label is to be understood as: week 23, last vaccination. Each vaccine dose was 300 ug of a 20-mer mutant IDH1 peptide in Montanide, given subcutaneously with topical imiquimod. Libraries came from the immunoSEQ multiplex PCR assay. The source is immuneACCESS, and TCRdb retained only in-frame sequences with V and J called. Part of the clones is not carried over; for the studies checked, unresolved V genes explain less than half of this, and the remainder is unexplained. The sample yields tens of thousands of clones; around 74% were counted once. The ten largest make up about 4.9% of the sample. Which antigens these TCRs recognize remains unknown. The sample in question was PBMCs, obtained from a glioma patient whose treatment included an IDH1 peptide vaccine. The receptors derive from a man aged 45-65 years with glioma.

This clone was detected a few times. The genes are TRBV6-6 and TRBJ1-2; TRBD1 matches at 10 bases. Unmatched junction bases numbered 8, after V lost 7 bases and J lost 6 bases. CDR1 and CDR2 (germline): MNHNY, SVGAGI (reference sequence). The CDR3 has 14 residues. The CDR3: CASTNRDRGDGYTF. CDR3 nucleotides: TGTGCCAGCACAAACCGGGACAGGGGCGATGGCTACACCTTC.

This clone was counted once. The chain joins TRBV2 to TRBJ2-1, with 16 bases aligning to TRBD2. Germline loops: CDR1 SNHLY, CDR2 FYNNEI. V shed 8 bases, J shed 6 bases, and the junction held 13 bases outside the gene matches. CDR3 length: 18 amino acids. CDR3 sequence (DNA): TGTGCCAGCCTCGGGACTAGCGGGGGGGCCTGGTCCGTCAATGAGCAGTTCTTC. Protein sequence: CASLGTSGGAWSVNEQFF.

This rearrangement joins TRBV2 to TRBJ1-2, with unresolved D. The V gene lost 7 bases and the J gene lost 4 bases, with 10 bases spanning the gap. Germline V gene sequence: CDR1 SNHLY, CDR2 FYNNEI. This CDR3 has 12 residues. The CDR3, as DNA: TGTGCCAGCACCAATGTGGGCTATGGCTACACCTTC. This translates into CASTNVGYGYTF.

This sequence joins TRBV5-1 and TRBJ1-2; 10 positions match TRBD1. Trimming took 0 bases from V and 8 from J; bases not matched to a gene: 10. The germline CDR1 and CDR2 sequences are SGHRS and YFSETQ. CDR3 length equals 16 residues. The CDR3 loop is CASSLAGTGAAGGYTF. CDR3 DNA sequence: TGCGCCAGCAGCTTGGCAGGGACAGGGGCCGCGGGGGGCTACACCTTC.

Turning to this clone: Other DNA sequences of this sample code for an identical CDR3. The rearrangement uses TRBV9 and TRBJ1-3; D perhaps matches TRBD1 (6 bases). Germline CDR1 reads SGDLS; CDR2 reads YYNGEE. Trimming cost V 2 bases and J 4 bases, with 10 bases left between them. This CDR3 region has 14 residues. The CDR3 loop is CASSVRGSGNTIYF. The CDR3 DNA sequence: TGTGCCAGCAGCGTCAGGGGCAGCGGAAACACCATATATTTT.

CDR3 DNA: TGTGCCAGCAGCTCGCCCCACAGGGGTAACGGGGAGCTGTTTTTT. It codes for CASSSPHRGNGELFF. The chain carries TRBV7-2 and TRBJ2-2; 7 bases are shared with TRBD1. In germline, CDR1 is SGHTA, CDR2 FQGNSA. V lost 4 bases and J lost 7; bases outside the gene matches: 9. There are 15 residues in the CDR3. Using reference TRBV7-2 and TRBJ2-2 for the parts outside the CDR3, the full variable domain is GAGVSQSPSNKVTEKGKDVELRCDPISGHTALYWYRQSLGQGLEFLIYFQGNSAPDKSGLPSDRFSAERTGGSVSTLTIQRTQQEDSAVYLCASSSPHRGNGELFFGEGSRLTVL.

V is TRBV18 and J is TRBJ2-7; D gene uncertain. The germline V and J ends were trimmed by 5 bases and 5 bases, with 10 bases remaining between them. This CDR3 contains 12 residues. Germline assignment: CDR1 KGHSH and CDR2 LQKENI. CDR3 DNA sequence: TGTGCCAGCTCATCCCCTAGGAACGAGCAGTACTTC. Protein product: CASSSPRNEQYF.

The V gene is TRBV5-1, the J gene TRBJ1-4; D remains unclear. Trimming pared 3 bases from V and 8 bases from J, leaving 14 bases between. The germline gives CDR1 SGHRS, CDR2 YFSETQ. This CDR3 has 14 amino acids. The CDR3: CASSSTRSGEKLFF. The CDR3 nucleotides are TGCGCCAGCAGCTCAACTCGGAGTGGCGAAAAACTGTTTTTT.

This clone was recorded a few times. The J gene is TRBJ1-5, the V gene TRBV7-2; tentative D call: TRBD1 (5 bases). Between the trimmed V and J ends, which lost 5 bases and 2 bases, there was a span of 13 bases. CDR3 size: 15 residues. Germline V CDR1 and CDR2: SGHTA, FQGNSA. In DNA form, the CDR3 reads TGTGCCAGCAGCGCAGGCAGGGTAGGCAATCAGCCCCAGCATTTT. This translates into CASSAGRVGNQPQHF.